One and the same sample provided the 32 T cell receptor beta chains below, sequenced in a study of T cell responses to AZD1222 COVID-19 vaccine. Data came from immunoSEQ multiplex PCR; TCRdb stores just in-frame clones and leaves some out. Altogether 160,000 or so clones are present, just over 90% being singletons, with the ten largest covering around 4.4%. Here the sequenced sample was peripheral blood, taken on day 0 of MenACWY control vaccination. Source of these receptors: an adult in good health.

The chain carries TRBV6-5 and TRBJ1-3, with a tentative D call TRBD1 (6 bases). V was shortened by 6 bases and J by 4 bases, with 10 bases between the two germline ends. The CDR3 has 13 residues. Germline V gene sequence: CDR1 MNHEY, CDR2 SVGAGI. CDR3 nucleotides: TGTGCCAGCAGGATAGGGGGGGGAAACACCATATATTTT. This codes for CASRIGGGNTIYF.

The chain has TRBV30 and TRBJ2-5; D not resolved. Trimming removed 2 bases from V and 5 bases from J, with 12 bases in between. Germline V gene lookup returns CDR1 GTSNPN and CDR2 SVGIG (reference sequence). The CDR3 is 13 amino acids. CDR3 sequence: CAWSTVLSETQYF. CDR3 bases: TGTGCCTGGAGTACTGTCCTCTCCGAGACCCAGTACTTC.

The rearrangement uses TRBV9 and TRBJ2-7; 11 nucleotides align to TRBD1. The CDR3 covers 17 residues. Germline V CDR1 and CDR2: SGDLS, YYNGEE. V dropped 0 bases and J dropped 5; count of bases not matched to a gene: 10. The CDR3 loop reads CASSVAPRTGGHDEQYF. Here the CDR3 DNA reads TGTGCCAGCAGCGTAGCCCCCCGGACAGGGGGCCACGACGAGCAGTACTTC.

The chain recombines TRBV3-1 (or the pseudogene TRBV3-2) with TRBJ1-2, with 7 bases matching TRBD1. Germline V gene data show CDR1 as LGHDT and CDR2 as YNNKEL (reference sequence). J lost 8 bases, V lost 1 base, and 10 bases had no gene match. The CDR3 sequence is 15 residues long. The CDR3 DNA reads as TGTGCCAGCAGCCAAGTGAACAGGGGATTGGGGGGCTACACCTTC. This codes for CASSQVNRGLGGYTF.

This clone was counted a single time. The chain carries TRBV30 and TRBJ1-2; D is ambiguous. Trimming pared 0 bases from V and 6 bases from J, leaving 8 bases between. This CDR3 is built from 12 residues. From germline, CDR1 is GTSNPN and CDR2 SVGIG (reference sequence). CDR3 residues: CAWSVRVNGYTF. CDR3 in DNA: TGTGCCTGGAGTGTACGCGTGAATGGCTACACCTTC. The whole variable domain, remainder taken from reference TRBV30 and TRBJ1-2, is SQTIHQWPATLVQPVGSPLSLECTVEGTSNPNLYWYRQAAGRGLQLLFYSVGIGQISSEVPQNLSASRPQDRQFILSSKKLLLSDSGFYLCAWSVRVNGYTFGSGTRLTVV.

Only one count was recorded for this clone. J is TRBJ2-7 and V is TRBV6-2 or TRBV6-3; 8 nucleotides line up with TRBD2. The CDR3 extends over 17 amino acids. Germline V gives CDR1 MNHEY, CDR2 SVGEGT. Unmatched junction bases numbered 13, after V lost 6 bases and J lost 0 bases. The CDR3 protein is CASSARGAGESSYEQYF. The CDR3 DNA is TGTGCCAGCAGCGCCCGAGGAGCGGGGGAGAGCTCCTACGAGCAGTACTTC.

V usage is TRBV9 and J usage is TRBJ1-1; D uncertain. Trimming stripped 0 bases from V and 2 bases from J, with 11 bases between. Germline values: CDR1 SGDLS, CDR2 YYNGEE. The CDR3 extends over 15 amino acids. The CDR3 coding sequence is TGTGCCAGCAGCGTAGGCGTGGATTATAACACTGAAGCTTTCTTT. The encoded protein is CASSVGVDYNTEAFF.

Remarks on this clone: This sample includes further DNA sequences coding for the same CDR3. DNA of the CDR3: TGTGCCAGCAGTCGGACAGTGAACACTGAAGCTTTCTTT. Its protein product is CASSRTVNTEAFF. This chain connects TRBV14 to TRBJ1-1; a possible D gene is TRBD1 (6 bases). The CDR3 has 13 residues. The V gene's germline CDR1 is SGHDN and CDR2 FVKESK. The V and J ends lost 6 bases and 0 bases respectively, with 8 bases between them.

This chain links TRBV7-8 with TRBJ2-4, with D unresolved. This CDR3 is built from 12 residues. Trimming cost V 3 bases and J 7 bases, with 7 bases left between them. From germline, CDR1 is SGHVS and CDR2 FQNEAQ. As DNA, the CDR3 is TGTGCCAGCAGCTTCGGATTTAACATTCAGTACTTC. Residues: CASSFGFNIQYF.

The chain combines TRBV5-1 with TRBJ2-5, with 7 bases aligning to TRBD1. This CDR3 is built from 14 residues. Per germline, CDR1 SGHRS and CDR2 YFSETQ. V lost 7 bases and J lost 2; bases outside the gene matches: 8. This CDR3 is CASYNGQVQETQYF. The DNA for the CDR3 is TGCGCCAGCTACAACGGACAGGTTCAAGAGACCCAGTACTTC.

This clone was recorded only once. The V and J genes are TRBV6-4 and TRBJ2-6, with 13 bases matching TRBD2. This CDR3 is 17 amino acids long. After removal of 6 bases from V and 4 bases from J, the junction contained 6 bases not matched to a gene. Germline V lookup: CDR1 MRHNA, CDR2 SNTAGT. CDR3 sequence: CASSPGLAGSGANVLTF. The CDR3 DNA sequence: TGTGCCAGCAGCCCGGGACTAGCGGGGTCGGGGGCCAACGTCCTGACTTTC.

In DNA, the CDR3 is TGCGCCAGCCGAGGGGATAGTTATGAAAAACTGTTTTTT. Translation: CASRGDSYEKLFF. The genes are TRBV10-2 and TRBJ1-4, with a weak D call TRBD1 (5 bases). This CDR3 has 13 amino acids. V lost 8 bases and J 6 bases, leaving 13 bases between the germline ends. Germline V gene data show CDR1 as WSHSY and CDR2 as SAAADI.

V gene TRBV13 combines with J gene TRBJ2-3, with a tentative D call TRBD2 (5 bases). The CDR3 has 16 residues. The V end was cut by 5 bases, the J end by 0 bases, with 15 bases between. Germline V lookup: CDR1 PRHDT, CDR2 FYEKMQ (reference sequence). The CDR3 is CASSPRSRASTDTQYF. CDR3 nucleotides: TGTGCCAGCAGCCCTCGATCGCGGGCAAGCACAGATACGCAGTATTTT.

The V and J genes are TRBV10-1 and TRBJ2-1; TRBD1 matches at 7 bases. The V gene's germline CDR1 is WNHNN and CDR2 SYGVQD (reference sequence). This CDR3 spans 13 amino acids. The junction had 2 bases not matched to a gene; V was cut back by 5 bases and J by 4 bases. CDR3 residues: CASSTGVYNEQFF. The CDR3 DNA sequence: TGCGCCAGCAGTACAGGGGTATACAATGAGCAGTTCTTC.

CDR3 region: CASSSRESYEQYF. DNA of the CDR3: TGTGCCAGCAGCTCGAGGGAGTCCTACGAGCAGTACTTC. The chain uses TRBV7-2 and TRBJ2-7; TRBD2 is a possible D gene (5 bases). The CDR3 spans 13 residues. V dropped 4 bases and J dropped 1 base, with 8 bases sitting between them. Germline values: CDR1 SGHTA, CDR2 FQGNSA.

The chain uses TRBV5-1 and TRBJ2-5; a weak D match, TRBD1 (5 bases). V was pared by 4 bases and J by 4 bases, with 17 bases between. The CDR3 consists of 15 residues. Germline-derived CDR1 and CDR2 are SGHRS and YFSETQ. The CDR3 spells CASSETYRTGETQYF. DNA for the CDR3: TGCGCCAGCAGCGAGACCTACCGTACAGGAGAGACCCAGTACTTC.

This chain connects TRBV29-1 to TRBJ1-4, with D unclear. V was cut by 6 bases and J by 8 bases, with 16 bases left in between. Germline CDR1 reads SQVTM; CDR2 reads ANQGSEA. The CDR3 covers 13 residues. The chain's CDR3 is CSVRRGVQEKLFF. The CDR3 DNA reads TGCAGCGTCCGCCGGGGTGTGCAGGAAAAACTGTTTTTT.

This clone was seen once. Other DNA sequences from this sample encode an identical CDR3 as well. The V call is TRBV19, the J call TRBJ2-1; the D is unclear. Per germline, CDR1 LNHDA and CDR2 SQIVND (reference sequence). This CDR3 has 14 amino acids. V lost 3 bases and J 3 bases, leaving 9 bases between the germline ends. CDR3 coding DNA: TGTGCCAGTAGTATTGGTGGGGACTACAATGAGCAGTTCTTC. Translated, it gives CASSIGGDYNEQFF.

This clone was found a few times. The CDR3 here is CASSEGGRAQPQHF. The CDR3 DNA follows: TGTGCCAGCAGTGAAGGGGGCAGGGCTCAGCCCCAGCATTTT. V gene TRBV6-1 combines with J gene TRBJ1-5; D may be TRBD1 (5 bases). Germline V lookup: CDR1 MNHNS, CDR2 SASEGT. The V and J ends lost 1 base and 6 bases respectively, with 10 bases between them. The CDR3 totals 14 residues.

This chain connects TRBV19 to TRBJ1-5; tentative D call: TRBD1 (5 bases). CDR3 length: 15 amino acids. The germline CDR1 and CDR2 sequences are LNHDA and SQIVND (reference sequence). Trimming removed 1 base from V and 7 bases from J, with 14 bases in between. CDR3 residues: CASSIGGGQPQPQHF. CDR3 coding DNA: TGTGCCAGTAGTATAGGCGGCGGACAACCACAGCCCCAGCATTTT. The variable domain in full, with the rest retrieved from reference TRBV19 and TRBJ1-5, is DGGITQSPKYLFRKEGQNVTLSCEQNLNHDAMYWYRQDPGQGLRLIYYSQIVNDFQKGDIAEGYSVSREKKESFPLTVTSAQKNPTAFYLCASSIGGGQPQPQHFGDGTRLSIL.

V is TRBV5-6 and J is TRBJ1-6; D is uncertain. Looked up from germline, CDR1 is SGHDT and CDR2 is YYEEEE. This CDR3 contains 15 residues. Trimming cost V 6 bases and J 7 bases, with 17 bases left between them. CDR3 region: CASTLRPVGNSPLHF. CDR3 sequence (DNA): TGTGCCAGCACATTGAGGCCGGTAGGAAATTCACCCCTCCACTTT. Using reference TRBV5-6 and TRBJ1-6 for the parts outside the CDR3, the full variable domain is DAGVTQSPTHLIKTRGQQVTLRCSPKSGHDTVSWYQQALGQGPQFIFQYYEEEERQRGNFPDRFSGHQFPNYSSELNVNALLLGDSALYLCASTLRPVGNSPLHFGNGTRLTVT.

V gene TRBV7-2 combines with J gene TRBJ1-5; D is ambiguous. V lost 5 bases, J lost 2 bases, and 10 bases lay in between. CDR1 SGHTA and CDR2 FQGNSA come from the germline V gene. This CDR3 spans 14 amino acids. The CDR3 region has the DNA TGTGCCAGCAGCCCTGGAACTCGCAATCAGCCCCAGCATTTT. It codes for CASSPGTRNQPQHF.

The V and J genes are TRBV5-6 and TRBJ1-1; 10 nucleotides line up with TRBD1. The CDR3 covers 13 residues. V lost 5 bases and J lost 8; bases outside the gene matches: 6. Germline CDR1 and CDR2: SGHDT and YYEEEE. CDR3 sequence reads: CASSFWTGGEAFF. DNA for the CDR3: TGTGCCAGCAGTTTCTGGACAGGGGGAGAAGCTTTCTTT.

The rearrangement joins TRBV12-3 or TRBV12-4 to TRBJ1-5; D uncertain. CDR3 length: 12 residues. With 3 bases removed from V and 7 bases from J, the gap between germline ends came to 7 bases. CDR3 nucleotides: TGTGCCAGCAGTTTTGGGGAACAGCCCCAGCATTTT. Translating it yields CASSFGEQPQHF.

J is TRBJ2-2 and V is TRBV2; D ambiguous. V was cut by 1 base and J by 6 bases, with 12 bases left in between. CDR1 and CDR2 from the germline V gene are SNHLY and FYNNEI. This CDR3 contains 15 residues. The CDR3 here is CASSEVSPGAGELFF. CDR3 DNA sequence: TGTGCCAGCAGTGAAGTTAGCCCTGGGGCCGGGGAGCTGTTTTTT.

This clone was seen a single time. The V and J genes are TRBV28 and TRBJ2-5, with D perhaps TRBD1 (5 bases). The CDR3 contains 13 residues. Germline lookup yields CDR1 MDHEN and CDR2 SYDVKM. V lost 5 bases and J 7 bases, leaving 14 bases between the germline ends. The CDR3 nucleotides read TGTGCCAGCAGTCCGTCAGGAAGGGGGACCCAGTACTTC. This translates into CASSPSGRGTQYF. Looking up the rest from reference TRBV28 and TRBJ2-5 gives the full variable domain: DVKVTQSSRYLVKRTGEKVFLECVQDMDHENMFWYRQDPGLGLRLIYFSYDVKMKEKGDIPEGYSVSREKKERFSLILESASTNQTSMYLCASSPSGRGTQYFGPGTRLLVL.

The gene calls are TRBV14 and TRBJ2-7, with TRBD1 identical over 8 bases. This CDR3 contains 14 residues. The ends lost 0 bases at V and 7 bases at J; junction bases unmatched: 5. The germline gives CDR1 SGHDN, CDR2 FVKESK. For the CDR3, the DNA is TGTGCCAGCAGCCAAGACTTGGGACAGGTTGAGCAGTACTTC. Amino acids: CASSQDLGQVEQYF.

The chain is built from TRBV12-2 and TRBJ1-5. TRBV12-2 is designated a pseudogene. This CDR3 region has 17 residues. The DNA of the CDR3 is TGTGCAAGTCGCCCGGCGGCTGAGGGCACCGACAATCAGCCCCAGCATTTT. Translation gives CASRPAAEGTDNQPQHF.

This chain's CDR3 is CASSDRTNTEAFF. The CDR3 coding sequence is TGTGCCAGCAGTGACAGGACTAACACTGAAGCTTTCTTT. V usage is TRBV2 and J usage is TRBJ1-1, with D unclear. The CDR3 has 13 residues. Germline V CDR1 and CDR2: SNHLY, FYNNEI. V was clipped by 3 bases and J by 2 bases, with 7 bases between them. Full variable domain (rest looked up from reference TRBV2 and TRBJ1-1): EPEVTQTPSHQVTQMGQEVILRCVPISNHLYFYWYRQILGQKVEFLVSFYNNEISEKSEIFDDQFSVERPDGSNFTLKIRSTKLEDSAMYFCASSDRTNTEAFFGQGTRLTVV.

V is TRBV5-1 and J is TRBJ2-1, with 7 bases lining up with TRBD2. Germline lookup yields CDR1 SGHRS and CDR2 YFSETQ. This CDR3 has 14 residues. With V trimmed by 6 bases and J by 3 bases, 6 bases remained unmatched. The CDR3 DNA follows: TGCGCCAGCACGAGCGGGAACGGCTACAATGAGCAGTTCTTC. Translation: CASTSGNGYNEQFF.

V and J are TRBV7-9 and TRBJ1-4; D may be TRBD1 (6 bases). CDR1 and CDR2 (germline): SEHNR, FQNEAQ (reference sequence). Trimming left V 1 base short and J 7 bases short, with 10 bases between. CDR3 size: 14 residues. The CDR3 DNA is TGTGCCAGCAGCTTAGGCAGGGGAAGTGAAAAACTGTTTTTT. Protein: CASSLGRGSEKLFF.

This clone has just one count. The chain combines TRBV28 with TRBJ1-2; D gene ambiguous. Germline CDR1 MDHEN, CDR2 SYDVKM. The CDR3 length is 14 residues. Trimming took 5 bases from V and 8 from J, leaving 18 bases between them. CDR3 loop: CASSSLTVGTGYTF. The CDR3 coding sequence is TGTGCCAGCAGTAGCTTGACGGTAGGCACGGGCTACACCTTC.